What follows are 5 T cell receptor beta chains derived from one specimen sequenced in a study of blood T cell repertoires in COVID-19. Sequencing used immunoSEQ multiplex PCR; TCRdb keeps in-frame clones, though not all of them. The sample includes some 460,000 clones, 80% to 90% seen only once; the top ten take 4% to 4.5%. Sequenced input: peripheral blood. The source of these receptors is a woman in her twenties or thirties with acute or convalescent COVID-19.

This chain joins TRBV28 and TRBJ2-7; a weak D match, TRBD1 (6 bases). Germline V gene lookup returns CDR1 MDHEN and CDR2 SYDVKM. The CDR3 runs 13 residues. Trimming stripped 7 bases from V and 5 bases from J, with 15 bases between. CDR3 coding DNA: TGTGCCAGCACCACCCCCGGGACAAACGAGCAGTACTTC. Encoded protein: CASTTPGTNEQYF.

The gene calls are TRBV29-1 and TRBJ2-7; no clear D gene. The CDR3 covers 13 residues. Trimming stripped 6 bases from V and 7 bases from J, with 19 bases between. CDR1 and CDR2 from the germline V gene are SQVTM and ANQGSEA. The CDR3 spells CSVMGPFVREQYF. The DNA of the CDR3 is TGCAGCGTCATGGGCCCCTTCGTCCGGGAGCAGTACTTC.

The CDR3 sequence is CASSKLQIQETQYF. CDR3 bases: TGCGCCAGCAGTAAATTACAGATCCAAGAGACCCAGTACTTC. V gene TRBV5-1 combines with J gene TRBJ2-5, with no clear D. The CDR3 runs 14 residues. Germline V lookup: CDR1 SGHRS, CDR2 YFSETQ. The V end lost 5 bases, the J end lost 1 base, and 12 bases lay between the germline ends.

The chain recombines TRBV28 with TRBJ1-2; TRBD1 agrees at 8 bases. V trimming: 5 bases; J trimming: 4 bases; junction bases outside the gene matches: 6. This CDR3 comprises 14 residues. Germline V gene lookup returns CDR1 MDHEN and CDR2 SYDVKM. The CDR3 region has the DNA TGTGCCAGCAGTCCAGGACAGGGACGCTATGGCTACACCTTC. Translating gives CASSPGQGRYGYTF.

This clone was observed a single time. J is TRBJ2-2 and V is TRBV7-8; 7 bases are shared with TRBD1. The V gene end was trimmed by 5 bases and the J gene end by 6 bases; junction bases not matched to a gene: 6. The CDR3 length is 14 residues. Germline CDR1 reads SGHVS; CDR2 reads FQNEAQ. Here the CDR3 DNA reads TGTGCCAGCAGCGTTAACAGGGGATCCGGGGAGCTGTTTTTT. Translating it yields CASSVNRGSGELFF.